The 25 T cell receptor beta chains below were found in one sample sequenced in a study of blood T cells in healthy people across ages. A second roughly 7 to 12 cycle PCR used barcoded and J-beta primers. TCRdb fed the 5' RACE reads into MiXCR, producing one record per CDR3 protein. The sample comprises around 670,000 distinct CDR3 sequences, under 30% of which are singletons, and 15% to 19% rests with the top ten. The specimen was blood. The receptors were gathered from a woman older than 75 in good health.

This clonotype was found once. With a much larger clone just one base away, this may be a read error. The CDR3 sequence is CACSPRDETQYF. The CDR3 DNA reads TGTGCCTGCTCACCACGGGACGAGACCCAGTACTTC. The chain uses TRBV18 and TRBJ2-4, with D tentatively TRBD1 or TRBD2 (5 bases each). The DNA end is more similar to TRBJ2-5, so the J call may be wrong. Germline loops: CDR1 KGHSH, CDR2 LQKENI. CDR3 length equals 12 residues.

On this clonotype itself: One base away lies a much larger clone, so this may be a sequencing read error. The rearrangement uses TRBV7-3 and TRBJ2-3, with D perhaps TRBD1 or TRBD2 (5 bases each). The V gene lost 5 bases and the J gene lost 5 bases, with 20 bases spanning the gap. The germline V gene has CDR1 SGHTA and CDR2 FQGTGA. CDR3 length equals 16 residues. The CDR3: CASSAQPGPGGDTQYF. In DNA form, the CDR3 reads TGTGCCAGCAGCGCCCAACCGGGACCAGGAGGAGATACGCAGTATTTT. The variable domain in full, with the rest retrieved from reference TRBV7-3 and TRBJ2-3, is GAGVSQTPSNKVTEKGKYVELRCDPISGHTALYWYRQSLGQGPEFLIYFQGTGAADDSGLPNDRFFAVRPEGSVSTLKIQRTERGDSAVYLCASSAQPGPGGDTQYFGPGTRLTVL.

Note on this clonotype: A much larger clonotype is one base distant, so this may be a read error. The chain carries TRBV7-9 and TRBJ1-2; D unresolved. Germline V lookup: CDR1 SEHNR, CDR2 FQNEAQ (reference sequence). The CDR3 covers 13 residues. CDR3 in DNA: TGTGCCAGCAGCCTGGGCGCGAAGGCTGGCCACACCTTC. This sequence encodes CASSLGAKAGHTF.

Note on this clonotype: One junction end disagrees with the germline gene, perhaps due to a read error. This rearrangement joins TRBV20-1 to TRBJ2-3; a weak D match, TRBD2 (7 bases). Per the germline V gene, CDR1 is DFQATT and CDR2 is SNEGSKA (reference sequence). CDR3 length equals 12 residues. The CDR3 DNA reads as TGCAGTGCTGGAGGGGGGGCAGATATGCAGTATTTT. Translating gives CSAGGGADMQYF.

This chain connects TRBV28 to TRBJ1-4; D gene ambiguous. V lost 3 bases, J lost 3 bases, and 8 bases lay in between. This CDR3 contains 14 residues. From germline, CDR1 is MDHEN and CDR2 SYDVKM. DNA for the CDR3: TGTGCCAGCAGTTTGGAGGACTCTAATGAAAAACTGTTTTTT. Protein: CASSLEDSNEKLFF.

This clonotype was detected only a few times. This sequence joins TRBV11-2 and TRBJ2-2; D remains unclear. Germline CDR1 SGHAT, CDR2 FQNNGV. Trimming pared 4 bases from V and 0 bases from J, leaving 12 bases between. This CDR3 contains 16 residues. The CDR3 loop is CASSWDGRTNTGELFF. CDR3 nucleotide sequence: TGTGCCAGCAGCTGGGATGGACGGACGAACACCGGGGAGCTGTTTTTT.

The chain joins TRBV2 to TRBJ1-6, with 7 bases identical to TRBD1. Germline V CDR1 and CDR2: SNHLY, FYNNEI. CDR3 length: 15 residues. J was trimmed by 7 bases and V by 4 bases; bases with no gene match: 7. The CDR3 region is CASSVRAQGNSPLHF. In DNA form, the CDR3 reads TGTGCCAGCAGTGTCAGGGCACAGGGGAATTCACCCCTCCACTTT.

This clonotype was counted many times. This chain uses TRBV5-6 with TRBJ2-3; D may be TRBD2 (5 bases). Trimming shortened V by 4 bases and J by 3 bases, and 15 bases separated the two germline ends. There are 15 residues in the CDR3. Germline CDR1 reads SGHDT; CDR2 reads YYEEEE. The CDR3: CASSPVPGKTDTQYF. CDR3 nucleotides: TGTGCCAGCAGCCCCGTGCCGGGGAAAACAGATACGCAGTATTTT.

Comments on this clonotype: A much larger clone lies one base from this, so it may be a read error. The genes are TRBV6-6 and TRBJ2-7, with TRBD1 identical over 9 bases. V trimming: 7 bases; J trimming: 8 bases; junction bases outside the gene matches: 9. The CDR3 extends over 13 amino acids. Germline CDR1 MNHNY, CDR2 SVGAGI (reference sequence). DNA for the CDR3: TGTGCCAGCAATGGACAGGGGCTCCCTAAGCAGTACTTC. It is translated as CASNGQGLPKQYF.

The rearrangement links TRBV6-5 to TRBJ1-2, with 8 bases fitting TRBD1. The CDR3 covers 15 residues. The germline V gene encodes CDR1 MNHEY and CDR2 SVGAGI. The J segment lost 5 bases and the V segment lost 2 bases, leaving 7 bases of the junction unmatched. The CDR3 is CASSYGTGTDYGYTF. The CDR3 bases are TGTGCCAGCAGTTACGGGACAGGAACCGATTATGGCTACACCTTC.

This chain uses TRBV7-2 with TRBJ2-7; D is tentatively TRBD1 or TRBD2 (6 bases each). Germline CDR1 reads SGHTA; CDR2 reads FQGNSA. The ends were cut back, 1 base at V and 4 bases at J, with 11 bases in the middle. The CDR3 length is 14 residues. CDR3 in amino acids: CASSLERGLYEQYF. The CDR3 nucleotides are TGTGCCAGCAGCTTAGAACGGGGGCTGTACGAGCAGTACTTC.

This clonotype has ten or more counts. The chain uses TRBV10-2 and TRBJ1-5; D is unresolved. The CDR3 has 14 residues. V dropped 0 bases and J dropped 3 bases, with 6 bases sitting between them. Per germline, CDR1 WSHSY and CDR2 SAAADI. CDR3 nucleotides: TGCGCCAGCAGTGAGTCTGGATTCAATCAGCCCCAGCATTTT. This translates into CASSESGFNQPQHF.

This clonotype was seen ten or more times. This sequence joins TRBV24-1 and TRBJ2-1; 10 nucleotides align to TRBD2. Looked up from germline, CDR1 is KGHDR and CDR2 is SFDVKD. This CDR3 region has 13 residues. Trimming at V came to 8 bases and at J to 6 bases, leaving 3 bases not matched to a gene. The chain's CDR3 is CATTSSGGNEQFF. Written as DNA, the CDR3 is TGTGCCACCACTTCTAGCGGGGGCAATGAGCAGTTCTTC.

This clonotype was recorded at least ten times. This chain uses TRBV12-3 or TRBV12-4 with TRBJ2-6; unclear D gene. This CDR3 is 13 amino acids long. V was pared by 7 bases and J by 5 bases, with 9 bases between. The CDR3 protein is CASNPLWANVLTF. DNA of the CDR3: TGTGCCAGCAATCCCCTTTGGGCCAACGTCCTGACTTTC.

This clonotype has ten or more counts. The gene calls are TRBV12-3 or TRBV12-4 and TRBJ2-5; D unclear. Trimming left V 7 bases short and J 1 base short, with 10 bases between. This CDR3 comprises 13 residues. CDR3: CASTTRSQETQYF. DNA for the CDR3: TGTGCCAGCACCACAAGGAGCCAAGAGACCCAGTACTTC.

This clonotype was counted a few times. The chain employs TRBV3-1 and TRBJ2-2, with D hard to call. Germline V gene lookup returns CDR1 LGHDT and CDR2 YNNKEL (reference sequence). Trimming shortened V by 4 bases and J by 9 bases, and 12 bases separated the two germline ends. The CDR3 runs 13 residues. In nucleotides, the CDR3 is TGTGCCAGCAGCCTTACGGTGGAGAGGGAGCTGTTTTTT. Protein sequence: CASSLTVERELFF.

This clonotype was counted a few times. The gene calls are TRBV18 and TRBJ1-4, with 7 positions matching TRBD1. CDR1 is KGHSH and CDR2 is LQKENI in the germline V gene. The CDR3 length is 15 residues. J was trimmed by 2 bases and V by 4 bases; bases with no gene match: 4. Here the CDR3 reads CASSRQGGTNEKLFF. CDR3 DNA sequence: TGTGCCAGCTCACGACAGGGTGGGACTAATGAAAAACTGTTTTTT.

This clonotype was detected ten times or more. One base away lies a much larger clone, so this may be a sequencing read error. V and J are TRBV6-2 or TRBV6-3 and TRBJ2-6; TRBD1 matches 9 bases. Germline values: CDR1 MNHEY, CDR2 SVGEGT. The CDR3 is 14 amino acids. Here the CDR3 DNA reads TGTGCCAGCGGACAGGGGACTGGGGCCAACGTCCGGACTTTC. Amino acids: CASGQGTGANVRTF.

At least ten counts were recorded for this clonotype. The J gene is TRBJ2-1, the V gene TRBV20-1; 12 bases align to TRBD2. V lost 6 bases and J lost 10; bases outside the gene matches: 10. Germline CDR1 is DFQATT and CDR2 is SNEGSKA (reference sequence). The CDR3 is 14 residues long. The DNA of the CDR3 is TGCAGTGCGCTTCTAGCGGGGGGGCAGTGGGAGCAGTTCTTC. As protein: CSALLAGGQWEQFF.

Notes on this clonotype: At one of its ends the junction is not consistent with the germline gene, which may arise from a read error. J is TRBJ1-1 and V is TRBV29-1, with D tentatively TRBD1 (5 bases). The germline V gene has CDR1 SQVTM and CDR2 ANQGSEA. This CDR3 comprises 14 residues. CDR3 residues: CSLEGLGWGTEAFF. CDR3 bases: TGCAGCCTTGAGGGGTTGGGGTGGGGCACTGAAGCTTTCTTT. Looking up the rest from reference TRBV29-1 and TRBJ1-1 gives the full variable domain: SAVISQKPSRDICQRGTSLTIQCQVDSQVTMMFWYRQQPGQSLTLIATANQGSEATYESGFVIDKFPISRPNLTFSTLTVSNMSPEDSSIYLCSLEGLGWGTEAFFGQGTRLTVV.

The chain joins TRBV30 to TRBJ1-5; D is ambiguous. CDR1 and CDR2 (germline): GTSNPN, SVGIG (reference sequence). The CDR3 has 13 amino acids. Trimming shortened V by 1 base and J by 3 bases, and 7 bases separated the two germline ends. The CDR3 region has the DNA TGTGCCTGGAGTGGGGGTACCAATCAGCCCCAGCATTTT. This gives the protein CAWSGGTNQPQHF.

The genes are TRBV20-1 and TRBJ1-1; possible D gene TRBD1, 6 bases. Trimming took 6 bases from V and 1 from J, leaving 15 bases between them. Germline V gene lookup returns CDR1 DFQATT and CDR2 SNEGSKA (reference sequence). The CDR3 covers 14 residues. The chain's CDR3 is CSAEGGVRNTEAFF. The CDR3 DNA sequence: TGCAGTGCCGAAGGGGGGGTAAGGAACACTGAAGCTTTCTTT.

This sequence joins TRBV28 and TRBJ1-4, with 10 nucleotides matching TRBD1. V gave up 5 bases and J gave up 8 bases; unmatched junction bases: 5. Germline CDR1 is MDHEN and CDR2 is SYDVKM. The length of the CDR3 is 14 residues. This CDR3 is CASSATGGREKLFF. In nucleotides, the CDR3 is TGTGCCAGCAGTGCGACAGGGGGCAGGGAAAAACTGTTTTTT.

This clonotype has ten or more counts. The genes are TRBV6-5 and TRBJ2-1; 7 nucleotides align to TRBD2. Trimming at V came to 2 bases and at J to 10 bases, leaving 11 bases not matched to a gene. There are 15 residues in the CDR3. CDR1 MNHEY and CDR2 SVGAGI come from the germline V gene. CDR3 residues: CASSYAGVVPSEQFF. CDR3 coding DNA: TGTGCCAGCAGTTACGCGGGGGTCGTTCCCAGCGAGCAGTTCTTC.

The V and J genes are TRBV7-2 and TRBJ2-2; 8 bases are a match to TRBD2. Germline CDR1 SGHTA, CDR2 FQGNSA. There are 13 residues in the CDR3. The CDR3 is CGIAGTNTGELFF. CDR3 bases: TGTGGAATAGCGGGAACGAACACCGGGGAGCTGTTTTTT.